These T cell receptor beta chains were read from a single sample in a study of long-term antiretroviral therapy in people with HIV. Clones were sequenced by immunoSEQ multiplex PCR, and TCRdb holds only the in-frame ones, with some missing. The table shows 38,000 or so clones, with roughly 80% occurring only once. This sample comprised unsorted PBMCs, obtained 1.5 years after starting antiretroviral therapy. Receptor source: a man between 18 and 35 years old with HIV. CDR3s include the opening cysteine and the closing phenylalanine or tryptophan. D genes are given only for firm matches. Size values are once, few and many counts, or a class for expanded clones, and some rows have none.

V gene	clone size	D gene	CDR3 protein
TRBV6-6	-	TRBD1	CASSTPQGAKGSEQFF
TRBV7-3	-	-	CASSSGSSGNTIYF
TRBV4-3	-	-	CASSQGLGYEQYF
TRBV5-6	-	-	CASSLERYTEAFF
TRBV5-4	-	-	CASSLQTRTEYGYTF
TRBV4-3	-	-	CASSQGRGSMNTEAFF
TRBV4-3	-	-	CASSPRSGGTDTQYF
TRBV7-9	once	-	CASRSVGVEQFF
TRBV5-4	-	-	CASSLPGANVLTF
TRBV6-5	few	-	CASSYGANTGELFF
TRBV28	-	TRBD2	CASSLTWTSGRKSYNEQFF
TRBV28	once	TRBD1	CASSLYGQGAGGYGYTF
TRBV28	-	TRBD1	CASSRTGSYGYTF
TRBV5-8	-	-	CASSLVVTFRNTEAFF
TRBV5-1	-	-	CASKTGPYLNTEAFF
TRBV27	few	-	CASSTSLGYKQFF
TRBV19	few	-	CASSPGTPYEQYF
TRBV7-9	-	-	CASAYTREQFF
TRBV28	-	-	CASSLGRDNEQFF
TRBV9	-	-	CASSVDWGRTEAFF
TRBV7-9	-	-	CASSGPWDDSQETQYF
TRBV28	once	-	CASTSGGNTGELFF
TRBV9	-	-	CASSVSGYEQFF
TRBV28	once	TRBD1	CASSSPGTGDGEKLFF
TRBV2	-	TRBD1	CASSFQGAGEQYF
TRBV5-1	-	TRBD2	CASSLPIAGGNRETQYF
TRBV7-9	-	-	CASSPLVGNYGYTF
TRBV28	-	TRBD2	CASTLSGTSETGLYNEQFF
TRBV5-1	-	-	CASSLEQGGGTQYF
TRBV5-4	-	-	CASSFKATDTQYF